This paragraph reports one TCR beta chain. In the authors' methods: The assay estimated nucleated cells by amplifying reference gene primers. Here immunoSEQ multiplex PCR was the method, and the copy in TCRdb shows in-frame clones only, minus some. Clone size and V and J calls were adopted from that table, with D and trimming inferred from the DNA. The table includes fewer than 200,000 clones, over 80% detected once. The data stem from a study of blood T cell repertoires in COVID-19. Overall study: The United States, Italy and Spain supplied acute and convalescent COVID-19 samples.

The V and J ends lost 2 bases and 3 bases, in that order; junction bases with no gene match: 7. The length of the CDR3 is 16 residues. Germline CDR1 reads MNHNY; CDR2 reads SVGAGI (reference sequence). J is TRBJ1-5 and V is TRBV6-6, with 7 nucleotides matching TRBD1. The TCR sequence derives from an elderly woman with active or convalescent COVID-19. Material: peripheral blood. The CDR3 bases are TGTGCCAGCAGTTACGGGACAGCGCCTTCCAATCAGCCCCAGCATTTT. Translation gives CASSYGTAPSNQPQHF.